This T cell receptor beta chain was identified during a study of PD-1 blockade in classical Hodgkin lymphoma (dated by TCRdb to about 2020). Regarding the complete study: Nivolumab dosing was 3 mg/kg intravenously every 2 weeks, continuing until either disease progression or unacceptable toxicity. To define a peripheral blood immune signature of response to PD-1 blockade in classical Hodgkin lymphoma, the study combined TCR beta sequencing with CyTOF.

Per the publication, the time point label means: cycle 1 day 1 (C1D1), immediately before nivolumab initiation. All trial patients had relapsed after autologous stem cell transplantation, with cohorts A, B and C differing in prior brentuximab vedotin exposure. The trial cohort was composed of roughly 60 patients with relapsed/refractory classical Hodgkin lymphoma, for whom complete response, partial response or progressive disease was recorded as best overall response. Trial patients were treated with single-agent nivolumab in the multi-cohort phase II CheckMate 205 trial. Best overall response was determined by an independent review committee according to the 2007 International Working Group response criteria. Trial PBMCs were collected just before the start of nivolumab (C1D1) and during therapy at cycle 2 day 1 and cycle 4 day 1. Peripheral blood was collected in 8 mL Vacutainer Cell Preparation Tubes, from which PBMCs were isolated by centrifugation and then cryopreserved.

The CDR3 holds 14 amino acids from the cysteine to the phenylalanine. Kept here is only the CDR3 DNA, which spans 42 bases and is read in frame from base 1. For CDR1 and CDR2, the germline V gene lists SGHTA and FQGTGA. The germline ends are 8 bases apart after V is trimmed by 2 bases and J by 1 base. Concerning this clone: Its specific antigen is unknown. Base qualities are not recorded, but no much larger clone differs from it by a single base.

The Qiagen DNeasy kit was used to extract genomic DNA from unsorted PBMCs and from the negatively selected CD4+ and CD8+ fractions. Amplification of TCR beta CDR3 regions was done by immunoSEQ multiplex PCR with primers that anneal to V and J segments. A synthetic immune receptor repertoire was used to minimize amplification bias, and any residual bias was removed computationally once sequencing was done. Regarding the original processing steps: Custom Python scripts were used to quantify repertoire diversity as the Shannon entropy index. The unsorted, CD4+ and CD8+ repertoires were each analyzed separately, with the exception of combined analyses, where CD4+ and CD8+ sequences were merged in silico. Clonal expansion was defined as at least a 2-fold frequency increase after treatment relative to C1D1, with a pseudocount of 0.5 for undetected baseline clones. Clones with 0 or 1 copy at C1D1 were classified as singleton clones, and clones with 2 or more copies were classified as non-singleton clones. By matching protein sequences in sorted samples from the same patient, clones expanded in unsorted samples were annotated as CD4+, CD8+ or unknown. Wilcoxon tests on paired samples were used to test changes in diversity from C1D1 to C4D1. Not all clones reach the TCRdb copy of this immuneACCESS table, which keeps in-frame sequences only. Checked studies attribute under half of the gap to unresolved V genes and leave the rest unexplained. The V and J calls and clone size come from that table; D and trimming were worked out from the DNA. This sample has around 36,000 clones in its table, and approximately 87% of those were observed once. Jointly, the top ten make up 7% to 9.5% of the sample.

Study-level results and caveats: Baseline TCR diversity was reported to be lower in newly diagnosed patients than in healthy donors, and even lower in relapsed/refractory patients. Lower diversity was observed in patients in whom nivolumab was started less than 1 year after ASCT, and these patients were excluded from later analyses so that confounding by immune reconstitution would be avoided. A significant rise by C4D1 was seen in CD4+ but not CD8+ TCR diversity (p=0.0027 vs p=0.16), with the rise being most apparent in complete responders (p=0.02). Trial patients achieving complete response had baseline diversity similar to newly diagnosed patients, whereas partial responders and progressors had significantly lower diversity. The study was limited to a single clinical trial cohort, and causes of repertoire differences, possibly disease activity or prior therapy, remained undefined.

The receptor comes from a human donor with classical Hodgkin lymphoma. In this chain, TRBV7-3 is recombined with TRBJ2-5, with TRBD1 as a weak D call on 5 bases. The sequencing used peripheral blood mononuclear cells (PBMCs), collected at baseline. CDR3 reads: CASSLGQGQETQYF. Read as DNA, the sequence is TGTGCCAGCAGCTTAGGGCAGGGCCAAGAGACCCAGTACTTC.